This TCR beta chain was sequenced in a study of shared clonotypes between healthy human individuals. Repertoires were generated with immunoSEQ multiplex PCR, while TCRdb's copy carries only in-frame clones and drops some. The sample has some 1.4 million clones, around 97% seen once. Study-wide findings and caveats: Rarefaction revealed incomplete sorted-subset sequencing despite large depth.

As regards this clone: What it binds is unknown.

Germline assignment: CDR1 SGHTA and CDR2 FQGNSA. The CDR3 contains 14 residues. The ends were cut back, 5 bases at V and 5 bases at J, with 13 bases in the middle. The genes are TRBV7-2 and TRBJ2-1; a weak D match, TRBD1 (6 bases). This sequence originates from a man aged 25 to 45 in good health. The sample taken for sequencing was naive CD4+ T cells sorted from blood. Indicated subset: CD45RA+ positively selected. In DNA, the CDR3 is TGTGCCAGCAGCCGACAGGCCGGGGACAATGAGCAGTTCTTC. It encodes CASSRQAGDNEQFF.